The rows below give T cell receptor beta chains drawn from one sample of a study of T-cell memory formation after mild COVID-19. TCRdb re-analysed the 5' RACE reads in MiXCR, keeping a single row per CDR3 protein. The sample records under 200,000 distinct CDR3 sequences, about a third being singletons. Sample: PBMCs or a T cell subset sorted from them (not recorded which). The receptors originated from an adult woman who had mild COVID-19 (a few samples of this study predate the infection). Cell type and time point are not known. CDR3s include the opening cysteine and the closing phenylalanine or tryptophan.

v_call: TRBV7-8
cdr3_length: 13
cdr3_aa: CASSPGRNSPLHF

v_call: TRBV29-1
cdr3_length: 13
cdr3_aa: CSVARSRDTEAFF

v_call: TRBV4-1
cdr3_length: 16
cdr3_aa: CASSQMGGARNTEAFF

v_call: TRBV7-2
cdr3_length: 15
cdr3_aa: CASSPRARNTGELFF

v_call: TRBV4-1
cdr3_length: 17
cdr3_aa: CASSRVPPGQGAREQYF

v_call: TRBV7-2
cdr3_length: 15
cdr3_aa: CASSVSTGVGGEQYF

v_call: TRBV9
cdr3_length: 15
cdr3_aa: CASSLRDRGIYGYTF

v_call: TRBV4-3
cdr3_length: 14
cdr3_aa: CASSQGSTTDTQYF

v_call: TRBV20-1
cdr3_length: 18
cdr3_aa: CTIPSAGQGGLTSYGYTF

v_call: TRBV29-1
cdr3_length: 13
cdr3_aa: CSVSSTNTGELFF

v_call: TRBV5-1
cdr3_length: 15
cdr3_aa: CASSPGRQENTEAFF

v_call: TRBV2
cdr3_length: 13
cdr3_aa: CASSDRLVETQYF

v_call: TRBV5-1
cdr3_length: 16
cdr3_aa: CASSLGLDRGPYGYTF

v_call: TRBV7-9
cdr3_length: 14
cdr3_aa: CASSPNTRSTEAFF

v_call: TRBV6-5
cdr3_length: 11
cdr3_aa: CASRDGHEQFF

v_call: TRBV7-3
cdr3_length: 13
cdr3_aa: CASSSVGYTEAFF

v_call: TRBV12-3/TRBV12-4
cdr3_length: 15
cdr3_aa: CASSLSAGLYNEQFF

v_call: TRBV29-1
cdr3_length: 15
cdr3_aa: CSVVRGPTNTGELFF

v_call: TRBV5-5
cdr3_length: 14
cdr3_aa: CASSLTGWGETQYF

v_call: TRBV2
cdr3_length: 15
cdr3_aa: CASRPGLSSYNEQFF

v_call: TRBV20-1
cdr3_length: 15
cdr3_aa: CSARRAGSPTGELFF

v_call: TRBV12-3/TRBV12-4
cdr3_length: 17
cdr3_aa: CASTTRGGGTGANVLTF

v_call: TRBV12-3/TRBV12-4
cdr3_length: 12
cdr3_aa: CASSSTGRRYTF

v_call: TRBV12-3/TRBV12-4
cdr3_length: 12
cdr3_aa: CATDYNTDTQYF

v_call: TRBV29-1
cdr3_length: 12
cdr3_aa: CSVEGQNTEAFF

v_call: TRBV10-3
cdr3_length: 12
cdr3_aa: CAISEFAYGYTF

v_call: TRBV20-1
cdr3_length: 14
cdr3_aa: CSARGPFGTDTQYF

v_call: TRBV5-1
cdr3_length: 16
cdr3_aa: CASSLSGQTTNEKLFF

v_call: TRBV11-3
cdr3_length: 16
cdr3_aa: CASSFRLAGVTGELFF

v_call: TRBV12-3/TRBV12-4
cdr3_length: 16
cdr3_aa: CASTGTGRSGANVLTF

v_call: TRBV15
cdr3_length: 14
cdr3_aa: CATSRMDGYNEQFF

v_call: TRBV7-2
cdr3_length: 13
cdr3_aa: CASSLHQGQPQHF

v_call: TRBV3-1
cdr3_length: 13
cdr3_aa: CASSQGDYNEQFF

v_call: TRBV15
cdr3_length: 16
cdr3_aa: CATSRDSGQINEKLFF

v_call: TRBV7-8
cdr3_length: 20
cdr3_aa: CASSPRGVQGQGALNTEAFF

v_call: TRBV9
cdr3_length: 19
cdr3_aa: CASSPTPGLAGIGYNEQFF

v_call: TRBV7-9
cdr3_length: 15
cdr3_aa: CASSQTTATNEKLFF

v_call: TRBV9
cdr3_length: 14
cdr3_aa: CASSVEDSPYEQYF

v_call: TRBV3-1
cdr3_length: 15
cdr3_aa: CASSHRGRGNTEAFF

v_call: TRBV29-1
cdr3_length: 15
cdr3_aa: CSVEAGTSGNYEQYF

v_call: TRBV7-9
cdr3_length: 14
cdr3_aa: CASSYITGDNEQFF

v_call: TRBV14
cdr3_length: 12
cdr3_aa: CATNLGQGEQYF

v_call: TRBV15
cdr3_length: 14
cdr3_aa: CATSRGSDGTEAFF